These T cell receptor beta chains were read from a single sample in a study. One entry per CDR3 protein results from TCRdb running MiXCR on the 5' RACE reads. The sample has about 50,000 distinct CDR3 sequences; roughly 28% are singletons. Source material: naive CD4+ T cells sorted from blood. These receptors came from a female donor with breast cancer. The CDR3 runs from the conserved cysteine through the conserved F or W. A D gene is named only where the DNA matches it firmly. Clone size appears in some rows only: once, few, many, or a class for an expanded clone.

J: TRBJ2-1
V: TRBV29-1
D: TRBD2
size: once
DNA: TGCACCGCGGGGGGCAATGAGCAGTTCTTC
CDR3: CTAGGNEQFF

J: TRBJ2-7
V: TRBV5-1
D: .
size: .
DNA: TGCGCCAGCAGCTCGGTCCCGACGGAAGAGCAGCACTTC
CDR3: CASSSVPTEEQHF

J: TRBJ1-2
V: TRBV27
D: .
size: .
DNA: TGTGCCAGCAGTTGGAAGGCCTCGAACTATGGCTACACCTTC
CDR3: CASSWKASNYGYTF

J: TRBJ2-5
V: TRBV5-1
D: TRBD2
size: few
DNA: TGCGCCAGCAGCTTGGGGTTAGCGGGAAGTAGAGAGACCCAGTACTTC
CDR3: CASSLGLAGSRETQYF

J: TRBJ2-1
V: TRBV2
D: .
size: .
DNA: TGTGCCGGCAGGGTTGGGGGCGCCACCTACAATGAGCAGTTCTTC
CDR3: CAGRVGGATYNEQFF

J: TRBJ2-3
V: TRBV6-1
D: .
size: .
DNA: TGTGCCAGCAGTGCCCAAAGACAGGCAACAGATACGCAGTATTTT
CDR3: CASSAQRQATDTQYF

J: TRBJ2-1
V: TRBV13
D: TRBD2
size: few
DNA: TGTGCCAGCAGCTTAAGTTTACCGTTGAAACTAGCGGGGAGTCGGTACAATGAGCAGTTCTTC
CDR3: CASSLSLPLKLAGSRYNEQFF

J: TRBJ1-1
V: TRBV5-1
D: TRBD1
size: few
DNA: TGCGCCAGCAGCTTGGGGTCTAGGACAGGGGGGAACACTGAAGCTTTCTTT
CDR3: CASSLGSRTGGNTEAFF

J: TRBJ2-5
V: TRBV7-2
D: .
size: many
DNA: TGTGCCAGCAGCTCCGGGACTCCCATTACGGCGGAGACCCAGTACTTC
CDR3: CASSSGTPITAETQYF

J: TRBJ2-2
V: TRBV5-1
D: .
size: few
DNA: TGCGCCAGCAGCCAAAAGGGGACCGGGGAGCTGTTTTTT
CDR3: CASSQKGTGELFF

J: TRBJ2-7
V: TRBV5-4
D: TRBD1
size: .
DNA: TGTGCCAGCAGCTTGGACAGGGGGCGGAACAATGAGCAGTACTTC
CDR3: CASSLDRGRNNEQYF

J: TRBJ2-3
V: TRBV7-2
D: .
size: .
DNA: TGTGCCAGCAGCTCCTACTTGAGGACAGATACGCAGTATTTT
CDR3: CASSSYLRTDTQYF

J: TRBJ1-1
V: TRBV20-1
D: TRBD1
size: .
DNA: TGCAGTGCTAGTAACAGGGGTAGGAACACTGAAGCTTTCTTT
CDR3: CSASNRGRNTEAFF

J: TRBJ1-1
V: TRBV29-1
D: .
size: few
DNA: TGCAGCGTTGATGGGACCACGAACACTGAAGCTTTCTTT
CDR3: CSVDGTTNTEAFF

J: TRBJ1-5
V: TRBV20-1
D: .
size: .
DNA: TGCAGTGCTTGGACCGGCAGGAGGCAGGGTCAGCCCCAGCATTTT
CDR3: CSAWTGRRQGQPQHF

J: TRBJ2-1
V: TRBV20-1
D: TRBD2
size: .
DNA: TGCAGTGCTAGCGGACTAGATGAGCAGTTCTTC
CDR3: CSASGLDEQFF

J: TRBJ2-3
V: TRBV15
D: .
size: few
DNA: TGTGCCACCAGCACAGTTAGGAGGGGTGGCACAGATACGCAGTATTTT
CDR3: CATSTVRRGGTDTQYF

J: TRBJ2-7
V: TRBV28
D: TRBD2
size: .
DNA: TGTGCCAGCAAACTGGGGACTAGCGGTAACCACGAGCAGTACTTC
CDR3: CASKLGTSGNHEQYF

J: TRBJ1-1
V: TRBV7-2
D: .
size: few
DNA: TGTGCCAGCAGCTCCGGACGGGGCTATTTGGCTTTCTTT
CDR3: CASSSGRGYLAFF

J: TRBJ2-6
V: TRBV12-3/TRBV12-4
D: .
size: .
DNA: TGTGCCAGCAGTCTCGGAATACCTGGGGCCAACGTCCTGACTTTC
CDR3: CASSLGIPGANVLTF

J: TRBJ1-5
V: TRBV9
D: .
size: many
DNA: TGTGCCAGCCTGGCAGAAAAGCATTTT
CDR3: CASLAEKHF

J: TRBJ2-3
V: TRBV6-6
D: .
size: .
DNA: TGTGCCAGCTCCAAAAAAGGGGTGGATACGCAGTATTTT
CDR3: CASSKKGVDTQYF

J: TRBJ1-6
V: TRBV28
D: .
size: few
DNA: TGTGCCAGCTTGGGACACTTTAATTCACCCCTCCACTTT
CDR3: CASLGHFNSPLHF

J: TRBJ2-2
V: TRBV20-1
D: .
size: few
DNA: TGCAGTGCTAGGCAGTATAACGACAGGACCACCGGGGAGCTGTTTTTT
CDR3: CSARQYNDRTTGELFF

J: TRBJ2-5
V: TRBV20-1
D: .
size: few
DNA: TGCAGTGCTGAGACCTATGAAGAGACCCAGTACTTC
CDR3: CSAETYEETQYF

J: TRBJ1-6
V: TRBV20-1
D: .
size: .
DNA: TGCAGTGCTGGAAGGGTGACCGAAGAGATTAATTCACCCCTCCACTTT
CDR3: CSAGRVTEEINSPLHF

J: TRBJ2-7
V: TRBV28
D: .
size: few
DNA: TGTGCCAGCAGTTCAAGACAGGCATCCTACGAGCAGTACTTC
CDR3: CASSSRQASYEQYF

J: TRBJ2-2
V: TRBV3-1
D: .
size: .
DNA: TGTGCCAGCAGCCAGGCAGGGCCTATCAGGGAGCTGTTTTTT
CDR3: CASSQAGPIRELFF

J: TRBJ1-6
V: TRBV28
D: .
size: many
DNA: TGTGCCAGCAGCCTTACTCGAGACAGTAGCAATTTCGGAAATTCACCCCTCCACTTT
CDR3: CASSLTRDSSNFGNSPLHF

J: TRBJ1-5
V: TRBV7-9
D: .
size: once
DNA: TGTGCCAGCAGCCCGGCACTAGCGGGAGCCACAGATACGCAGCATTTT
CDR3: CASSPALAGATDTQHF

J: TRBJ2-2
V: TRBV2
D: TRBD2
size: .
DNA: TGTGCCAGCAGTGTAAGGCTAGCGGCCACCGGGGAGCTGTTTTTT
CDR3: CASSVRLAATGELFF

J: TRBJ1-1
V: TRBV20-1
D: TRBD1
size: .
DNA: TGCAGTGCTAGTACAGGGGGCGAGTATGAAGCTTTCTTT
CDR3: CSASTGGEYEAFF

J: TRBJ2-1
V: TRBV20-1
D: .
size: .
DNA: TGCAGTGTAAAGGAGGGAGGGGGGGGTGAGCAGTTCTTC
CDR3: CSVKEGGGGEQFF